This TCR beta chain was sequenced during a study of control samples from healthy donors and cancer patients. Clones were sequenced by immunoSEQ multiplex PCR, and TCRdb holds only the in-frame ones, with some missing. The repertoire holds 50,000 or so clones, with over 90% as singletons. Germline loops: CDR1 SGDLS, CDR2 YYNGEE. Unmatched junction bases numbered 9, after V lost 0 bases and J lost 0 bases. The CDR3 is made up of 20 amino acids. The sequenced material came from PBMCs. The chain has TRBV9 and TRBJ2-3, with 14 bases lining up with TRBD2. This clonotype was obtained from a woman between 45 and 65 years old with head and neck cancer. In DNA form, the CDR3 reads TGTGCCAGCAGCGTAGAAGGACTAGCGGGAGGTCTAACTAGCACAGATACGCAGTATTTT. Encoded protein: CASSVEGLAGGLTSTDTQYF.